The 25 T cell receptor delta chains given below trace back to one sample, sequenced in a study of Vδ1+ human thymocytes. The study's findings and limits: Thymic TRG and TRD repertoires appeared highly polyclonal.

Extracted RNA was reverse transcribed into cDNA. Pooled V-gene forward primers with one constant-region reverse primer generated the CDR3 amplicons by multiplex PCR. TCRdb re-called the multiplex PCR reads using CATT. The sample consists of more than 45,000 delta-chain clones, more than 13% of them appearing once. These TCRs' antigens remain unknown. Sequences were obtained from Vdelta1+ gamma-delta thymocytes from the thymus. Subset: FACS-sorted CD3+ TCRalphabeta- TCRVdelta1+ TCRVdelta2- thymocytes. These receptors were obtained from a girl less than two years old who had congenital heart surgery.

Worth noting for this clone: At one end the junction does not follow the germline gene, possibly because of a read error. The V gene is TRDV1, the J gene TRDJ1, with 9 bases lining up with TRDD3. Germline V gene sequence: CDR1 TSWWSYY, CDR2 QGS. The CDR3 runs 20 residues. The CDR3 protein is CALGQSRVVTGDTETDKLIF. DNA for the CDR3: TGTGCCCTTGGGCAGTCTAGGGTAGTTACGGGGGATACTGAGACCGATAAACTCATCTTT.

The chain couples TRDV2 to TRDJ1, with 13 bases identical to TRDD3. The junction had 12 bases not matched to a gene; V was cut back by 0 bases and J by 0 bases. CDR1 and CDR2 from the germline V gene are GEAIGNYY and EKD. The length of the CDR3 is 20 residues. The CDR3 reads CACDTDGRNWGIRNTDKLIF. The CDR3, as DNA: TGTGCCTGTGACACCGACGGAAGGAACTGGGGGATACGCAACACCGATAAACTCATCTTT.

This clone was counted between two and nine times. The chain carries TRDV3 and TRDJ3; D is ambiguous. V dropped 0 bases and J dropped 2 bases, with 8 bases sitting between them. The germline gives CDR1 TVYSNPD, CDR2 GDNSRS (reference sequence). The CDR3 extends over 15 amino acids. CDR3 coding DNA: TGTGCCTTTAGGGTTACCGCCTGGGACACCCGACAGATGTTTTTC. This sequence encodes CAFRVTAWDTRQMFF.

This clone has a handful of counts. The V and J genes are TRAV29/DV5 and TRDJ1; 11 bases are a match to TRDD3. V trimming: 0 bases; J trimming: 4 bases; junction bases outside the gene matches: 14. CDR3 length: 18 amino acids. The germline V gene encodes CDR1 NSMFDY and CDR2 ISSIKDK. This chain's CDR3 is CAASEILSYWGISDKLIF. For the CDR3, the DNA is TGTGCAGCAAGCGAAATCCTTTCCTACTGGGGGATAAGCGATAAACTCATCTTT.

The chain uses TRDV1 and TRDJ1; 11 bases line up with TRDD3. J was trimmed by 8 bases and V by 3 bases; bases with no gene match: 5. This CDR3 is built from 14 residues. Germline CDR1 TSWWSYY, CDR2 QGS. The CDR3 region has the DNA TGTGCTCTTGGGGAGGTCTGGGGGATACCGAAACTCATCTTT. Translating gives CALGEVWGIPKLIF.

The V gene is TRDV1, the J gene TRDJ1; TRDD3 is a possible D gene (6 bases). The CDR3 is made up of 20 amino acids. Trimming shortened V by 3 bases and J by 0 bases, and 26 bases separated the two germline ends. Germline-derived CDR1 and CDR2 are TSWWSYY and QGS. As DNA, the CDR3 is TGTGCTCTTGGGGAGAGCTTCGGGGCGGCGAGGAACTGGGACACCGATAAACTCATCTTT. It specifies CALGESFGAARNWDTDKLIF.

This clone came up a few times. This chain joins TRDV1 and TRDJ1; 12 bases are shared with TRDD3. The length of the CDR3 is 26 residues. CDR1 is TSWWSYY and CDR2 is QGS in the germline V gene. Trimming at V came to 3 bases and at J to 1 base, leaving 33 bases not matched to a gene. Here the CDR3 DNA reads TGTGCTCTTGGGGACACCATCCCCCATCCCTACGGACGAGGCTGGGGGATACGGGACTGCACCGATAAACTCATCTTT. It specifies CALGDTIPHPYGRGWGIRDCTDKLIF.

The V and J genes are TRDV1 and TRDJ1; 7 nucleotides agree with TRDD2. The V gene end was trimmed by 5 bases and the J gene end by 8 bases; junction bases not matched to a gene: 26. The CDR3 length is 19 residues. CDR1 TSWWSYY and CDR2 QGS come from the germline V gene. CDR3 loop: CALGPQGLPAQPTERKLIF. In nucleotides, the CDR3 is TGTGCTCTTGGGCCTCAAGGCCTTCCTGCACAACCTACTGAGAGAAAACTCATCTTT.

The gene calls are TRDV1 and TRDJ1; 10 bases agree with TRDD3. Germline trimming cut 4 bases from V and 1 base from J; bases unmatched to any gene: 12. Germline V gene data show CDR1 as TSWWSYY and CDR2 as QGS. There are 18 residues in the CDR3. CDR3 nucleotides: TGTGCTCTTGGGGGTCGCGGGGGGATACGATTCGGCACCGATAAACTCATCTTT. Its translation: CALGGRGGIRFGTDKLIF.

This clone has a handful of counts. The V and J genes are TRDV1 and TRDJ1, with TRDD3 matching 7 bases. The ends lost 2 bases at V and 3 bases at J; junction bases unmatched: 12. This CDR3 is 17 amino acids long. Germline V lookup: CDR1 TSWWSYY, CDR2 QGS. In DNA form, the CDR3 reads TGTGCTCTTGGGGAAAGCCCCTTGGCTGGGGGTCCCGATAAACTCATCTTT. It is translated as CALGESPLAGGPDKLIF.

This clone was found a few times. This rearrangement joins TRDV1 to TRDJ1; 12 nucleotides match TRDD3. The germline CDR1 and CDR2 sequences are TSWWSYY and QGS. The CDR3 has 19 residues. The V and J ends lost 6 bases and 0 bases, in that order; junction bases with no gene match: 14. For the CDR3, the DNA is TGTGCTCTTGGCAAACCCACTGGGGGATACCTAGGGGACACCGATAAACTCATCTTT. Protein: CALGKPTGGYLGDTDKLIF.

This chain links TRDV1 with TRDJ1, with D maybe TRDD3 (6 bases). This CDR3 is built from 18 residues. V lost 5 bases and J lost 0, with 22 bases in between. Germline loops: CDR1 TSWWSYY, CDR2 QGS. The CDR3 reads CALGKFRGDPWYTDKLIF. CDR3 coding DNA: TGTGCTCTTGGGAAGTTCCGGGGGGACCCCTGGTACACCGATAAACTCATCTTT.

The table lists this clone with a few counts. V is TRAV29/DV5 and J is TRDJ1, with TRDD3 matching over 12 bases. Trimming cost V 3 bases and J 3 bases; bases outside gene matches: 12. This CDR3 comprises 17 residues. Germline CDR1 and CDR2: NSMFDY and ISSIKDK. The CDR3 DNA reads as TGTGCAGCAACCGTTGAATACTGGGGGATACTGCCCGATAAACTCATCTTT. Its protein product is CAATVEYWGILPDKLIF.

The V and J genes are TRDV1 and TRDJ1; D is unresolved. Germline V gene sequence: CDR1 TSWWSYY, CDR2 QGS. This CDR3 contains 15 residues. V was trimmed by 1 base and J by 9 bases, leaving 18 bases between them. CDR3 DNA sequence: TGTGCTCTTGGGGAACCCTCGACCCTCTCGGATGAACTCATCTTT. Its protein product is CALGEPSTLSDELIF.

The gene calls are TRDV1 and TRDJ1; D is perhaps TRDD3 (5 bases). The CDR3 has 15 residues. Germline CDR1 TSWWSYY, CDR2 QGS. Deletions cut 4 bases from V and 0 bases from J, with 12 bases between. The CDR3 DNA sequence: TGTGCTCTTGGGGGGCTTTGGGGTCACACCGATAAACTCATCTTT. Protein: CALGGLWGHTDKLIF.

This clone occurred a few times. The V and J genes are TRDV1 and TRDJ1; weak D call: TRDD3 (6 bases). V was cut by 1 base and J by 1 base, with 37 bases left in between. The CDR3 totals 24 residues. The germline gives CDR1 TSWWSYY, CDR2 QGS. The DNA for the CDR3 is TGTGCTCTTGGGGAACCATCTAGCGACTCCCGAAGAGGTTGTACTGGGTGTTCCACCGATAAACTCATCTTT. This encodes CALGEPSSDSRRGCTGCSTDKLIF.

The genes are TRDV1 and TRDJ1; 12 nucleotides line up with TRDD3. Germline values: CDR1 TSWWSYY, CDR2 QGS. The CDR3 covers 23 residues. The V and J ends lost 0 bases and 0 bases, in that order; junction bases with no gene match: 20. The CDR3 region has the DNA TGTGCTCTTGGGGAACTATCTCTCCTTCCAGTTGCTGGGGGATACGGGGACACCGATAAACTCATCTTT. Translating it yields CALGELSLLPVAGGYGDTDKLIF.

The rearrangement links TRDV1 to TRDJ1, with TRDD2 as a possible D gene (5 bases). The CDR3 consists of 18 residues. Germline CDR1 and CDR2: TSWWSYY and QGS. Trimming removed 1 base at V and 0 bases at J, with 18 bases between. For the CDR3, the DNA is TGTGCTCTTGGGGAACAGGCGGTTCCTTCGCCGTACACCGATAAACTCATCTTT. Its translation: CALGEQAVPSPYTDKLIF.

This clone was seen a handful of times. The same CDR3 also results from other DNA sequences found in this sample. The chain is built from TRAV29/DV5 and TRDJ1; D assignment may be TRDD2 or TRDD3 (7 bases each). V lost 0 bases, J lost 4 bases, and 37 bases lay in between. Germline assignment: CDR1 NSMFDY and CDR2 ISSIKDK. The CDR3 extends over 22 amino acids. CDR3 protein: CAASALSRFPTNWGPKIDKLIF. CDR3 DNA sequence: TGTGCAGCAAGCGCGCTGAGTCGATTTCCTACGAACTGGGGCCCGAAAATCGATAAACTCATCTTT. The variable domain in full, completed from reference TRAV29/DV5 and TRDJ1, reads DQQVKQNSPSLSVQEGRISILNCDYTNSMFDYFLWYKKYPAEGPTFLISISSIKDKNEDGRFTVFLNKSAKHLSLHIVPSQPGDSAVYFCAASALSRFPTNWGPKIDKLIFGKGTRVTVEP.

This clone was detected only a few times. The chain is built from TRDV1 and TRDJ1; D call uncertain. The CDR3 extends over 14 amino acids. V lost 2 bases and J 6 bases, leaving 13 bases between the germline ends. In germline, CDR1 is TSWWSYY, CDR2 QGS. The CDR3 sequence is CALGEKRVPHKLIF. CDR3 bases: TGTGCTCTTGGGGAAAAGCGGGTACCCCATAAACTCATCTTT.

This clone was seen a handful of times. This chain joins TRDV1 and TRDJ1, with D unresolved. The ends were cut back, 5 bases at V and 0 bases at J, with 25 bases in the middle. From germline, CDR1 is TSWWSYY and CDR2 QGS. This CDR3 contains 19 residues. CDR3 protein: CALGTPPAVVEFHTDKLIF. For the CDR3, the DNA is TGTGCTCTTGGGACCCCGCCAGCTGTCGTTGAATTCCACACCGATAAACTCATCTTT.

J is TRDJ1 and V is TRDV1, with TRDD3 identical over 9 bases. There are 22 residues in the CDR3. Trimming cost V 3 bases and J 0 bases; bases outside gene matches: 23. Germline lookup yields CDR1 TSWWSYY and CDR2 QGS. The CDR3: CALGDGLLRGDTPGGYTDKLIF. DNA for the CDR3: TGTGCTCTTGGGGACGGTCTACTGCGGGGGGATACTCCCGGGGGGTACACCGATAAACTCATCTTT.

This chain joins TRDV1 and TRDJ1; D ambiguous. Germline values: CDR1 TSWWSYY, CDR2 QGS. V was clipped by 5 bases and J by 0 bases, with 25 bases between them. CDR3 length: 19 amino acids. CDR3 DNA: TGTGCTCTTGGGCGAGGTGATTACTGTATCGAAGATTACACCGATAAACTCATCTTT. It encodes CALGRGDYCIEDYTDKLIF.

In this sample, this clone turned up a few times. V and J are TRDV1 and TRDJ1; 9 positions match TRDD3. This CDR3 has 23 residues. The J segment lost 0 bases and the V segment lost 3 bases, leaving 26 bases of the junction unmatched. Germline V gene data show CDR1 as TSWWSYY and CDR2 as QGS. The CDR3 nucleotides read TGTGCTCTTGGGGAGCTACTTCCTAGTACAACTGGGGGACAAAATCCGTACACCGATAAACTCATCTTT. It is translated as CALGELLPSTTGGQNPYTDKLIF.

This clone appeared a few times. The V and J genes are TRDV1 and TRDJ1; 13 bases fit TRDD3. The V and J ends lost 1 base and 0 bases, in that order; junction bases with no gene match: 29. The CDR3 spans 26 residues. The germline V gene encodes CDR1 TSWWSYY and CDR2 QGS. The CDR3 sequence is CALGERILPVLGDTGPLNPYTDKLIF. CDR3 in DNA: TGTGCTCTTGGGGAACGGATCCTACCAGTACTGGGGGATACGGGCCCTCTGAATCCGTACACCGATAAACTCATCTTT.